A selection of T cell receptor beta chains follows, all from one sample in a study of T-cell reconstitution after alpha-beta-depleted transplantation in children. TCRdb re-called the PCR reads with MiXCR, one entry per CDR3 protein. The sample yields fewer than 1 million distinct CDR3 sequences, roughly 16% seen once. The source was PBMCs, mostly from graft donor cells, collected 360 days after TCRalphabeta/CD19-depleted stem cell transplant. These receptors all stem from a male patient between 10 and 17 years old who had a stem cell transplant for acute lymphoblastic leukemia, so the T cells may come from the graft donor. CDR3s include the opening cysteine and the closing phenylalanine or tryptophan. D genes are given only for firm matches. The listing skips clone size in some rows; elsewhere it reads once, few, many or a size class.

d_call | j_call | v_call | clone_size | cdr3_aa | cdr3_nt
TRBD2 | TRBJ2-1 | TRBV24-1 | many | CATSELAGVDNEQFF | TGTGCCACCAGTGAACTAGCGGGAGTGGACAATGAGCAGTTCTTC
NA | TRBJ2-5 | TRBV7-3 | NA | CASSPGPQRETQYF | TGTGCCAGCAGCCCGGGACCGCAACGAGAGACCCAGTACTTC
NA | TRBJ2-1 | TRBV20-1 | few | CSASRDGGPIEQFF | TGCAGTGCTAGCCGGGACGGAGGACCGATAGAGCAGTTCTTC
NA | TRBJ2-2 | TRBV24-1 | NA | CATQRGNTGELFF | TGTGCCACCCAAAGGGGCAACACCGGGGAGCTGTTTTTT
TRBD1 | TRBJ2-3 | TRBV5-6 | NA | CASSPAGGGTDTQYF | TGTGCCAGCAGCCCCGCAGGGGGCGGAACAGATACGCAGTATTTT
NA | TRBJ2-2 | TRBV12-3/TRBV12-4 | NA | CASSLGNRGLFF | TGTGCCAGCAGTTTAGGAAACCGAGGGCTGTTTTTT
TRBD1 | TRBJ2-7 | TRBV4-1 | few | CASSQETGTVTYEQYF | TGCGCCAGCAGCCAAGAGACCGGGACAGTGACGTACGAGCAGTACTTC
TRBD2 | TRBJ2-1 | TRBV20-1 | few | CSASDRYGGRALTSTDEQFF | TGCAGTGCTAGTGACCGATATGGCGGGAGGGCCTTGACCAGCACCGATGAGCAGTTCTTC
TRBD2 | TRBJ2-1 | TRBV19 | few | CASSFSSGNHPYNEQFF | TGTGCCAGTAGTTTTTCTAGCGGAAACCACCCCTACAATGAGCAGTTCTTC
NA | TRBJ2-5 | TRBV27 | many | CASSSSLQGIQETQYF | TGTGCCAGCAGTTCCTCCCTCCAGGGTATCCAAGAGACCCAGTACTTC
NA | TRBJ1-4 | TRBV4-1 | NA | CASSLFSGTGNEKLFF | TGCGCCAGCAGCCTATTTTCCGGGACGGGTAATGAAAAACTGTTTTTT
TRBD2 | TRBJ2-3 | TRBV7-3 | NA | CASTVAGGSTDTQYF | TGTGCCAGCACCGTAGCGGGAGGTAGCACAGATACGCAGTATTTT
NA | TRBJ2-1 | TRBV29-1 | many | CSVESMTVKRDEQFF | TGCAGCGTTGAATCTATGACTGTAAAGCGTGATGAGCAGTTCTTC
TRBD2 | TRBJ2-1 | TRBV2 | NA | CASCLRGLAGVQGNEQFF | TGTGCCAGCTGTTTAAGGGGGCTAGCGGGAGTTCAGGGGAATGAGCAGTTCTTC
NA | TRBJ2-3 | TRBV29-1 | few | CSVDGGRRPDTQYF | TGCAGCGTTGACGGGGGGCGTCGCCCAGATACGCAGTATTTT
NA | TRBJ1-4 | TRBV29-1 | NA | CSAGGGGGEKLFF | TGCAGCGCGGGGGGAGGGGGTGGTGAAAAACTGTTTTTT
NA | TRBJ2-7 | TRBV4-2 | NA | CASSQVGGGIFYEQYF | TGTGCCAGCAGCCAAGTGGGAGGCGGGATCTTTTACGAGCAGTACTTC
TRBD2 | TRBJ2-7 | TRBV9 | NA | CACSLLAGALRGAYEQYF | TGTGCCTGCAGCCTCCTAGCGGGAGCCCTCAGGGGGGCCTACGAGCAGTACTTC
NA | TRBJ2-6 | TRBV18 | NA | CASSPLTGTWANVLTF | TGTGCCAGCTCACCTTTGACCGGGACATGGGCCAACGTCCTGACTTTC
NA | TRBJ1-5 | TRBV4-1 | NA | CASSQAGSGNQPQHF | TGCGCCAGCAGCCAAGCAGGGAGCGGTAATCAGCCCCAGCATTTT
TRBD1 | TRBJ1-2 | TRBV10-3 | NA | CAIGTGVLYGYTF | TGTGCCATCGGAACAGGGGTCCTCTATGGCTACACCTTC
TRBD1 | TRBJ1-3 | TRBV7-6 | few | CASSPIQGAMVNTIYF | TGTGCCAGCAGCCCGATTCAGGGGGCGATGGTAAACACCATATATTTT
TRBD1 | TRBJ2-2 | TRBV5-1 | NA | CASSFLWTGNTGELFF | TGCGCCAGCAGCTTTTTATGGACAGGCAACACCGGGGAGCTGTTTTTT
TRBD1 | TRBJ2-7 | TRBV12-3/TRBV12-4 | NA | CACSSGTGAEQYF | TGTGCCTGCAGTTCCGGGACAGGGGCCGAGCAGTACTTC
NA | TRBJ1-1 | TRBV25-1 | few | CASSDRFSTEAFF | TGTGCCAGCAGTGACCGTTTTAGCACTGAAGCTTTCTTT
NA | TRBJ2-7 | TRBV6-2/TRBV6-3 | NA | CASTPQGKGYEQYF | TGTGCCAGCACCCCGCAGGGGAAGGGTTACGAGCAGTACTTC
NA | TRBJ2-1 | TRBV6-6 | few | CASSYSVRGAEFF | TGTGCCAGCAGTTACTCGGTCCGGGGGGCTGAGTTCTTC
TRBD2 | TRBJ2-1 | TRBV5-1 | NA | CASSPLAGRDNEQFF | TGCGCCAGCAGCCCCCTAGCGGGGAGGGACAATGAGCAGTTCTTC
TRBD1 | TRBJ2-7 | TRBV10-2 | few | CASSAGQGVRSYEQYF | TGCGCCAGCAGCGCGGGACAGGGGGTAAGATCCTACGAGCAGTACTTC
NA | TRBJ1-1 | TRBV18 | few | CASSPRMGYGANTEAFF | TGTGCCAGCTCACCCCGGATGGGATATGGGGCGAACACTGAAGCTTTCTTT
NA | TRBJ2-1 | TRBV7-9 | NA | CASSLAAVQSYNEQFF | TGTGCCAGCAGCTTAGCAGCGGTTCAATCCTACAATGAGCAGTTCTTC
NA | TRBJ2-7 | TRBV4-2 | NA | CASSQEAAISYEQYF | TGTGCCAGCAGCCAAGAGGCAGCAATCTCCTACGAGCAGTACTTC
TRBD2 | TRBJ2-7 | TRBV11-2 | NA | CASSLAVGLAKREQYF | TGTGCCAGCAGCTTAGCCGTGGGACTAGCGAAAAGGGAGCAGTACTTC
NA | TRBJ2-7 | TRBV12-5 | NA | CASGFASRGEQYF | TGTGCTAGTGGTTTTGCTTCTCGGGGGGAGCAGTACTTC
NA | TRBJ2-3 | TRBV27 | NA | CASSLSTTTDTQYF | TGTGCCAGCAGTTTATCAACTACCACAGATACGCAGTATTTT
NA | TRBJ2-7 | TRBV11-2 | NA | CASSLEGHRQQYF | TGTGCCAGCAGCTTAGAAGGACATCGACAGCAGTACTTC
TRBD2 | TRBJ2-7 | TRBV13 | few | CASSLRAPASGYRVYEQYF | TGTGCCAGCAGCTTAAGGGCGCCGGCTAGCGGATATAGGGTCTACGAGCAGTACTTC
NA | TRBJ1-2 | TRBV20-1 | few | CSANPTGKGYTF | TGCAGTGCTAATCCCACAGGGAAAGGCTACACCTTC
TRBD1 | TRBJ1-3 | TRBV2 | few | CASKRSPLRQGGRFGNTIYF | TGTGCCAGCAAACGGAGTCCCCTAAGACAGGGGGGAAGGTTTGGAAACACCATATATTTT
NA | TRBJ2-7 | TRBV5-1 | few | CASSLNRDSTYEQYF | TGCGCCAGCAGCTTGAACCGGGACTCTACCTACGAGCAGTACTTC
NA | TRBJ2-1 | TRBV12-3/TRBV12-4 | few | CASSLERGRLGEQFF | TGTGCCAGCAGTTTAGAGAGGGGACGTCTGGGTGAGCAGTTCTTC
TRBD1 | TRBJ1-3 | TRBV15 | few | CATSRDDRDSSGNTIYF | TGTGCCACCAGCAGAGACGACCGGGACAGCTCTGGAAACACCATATATTTT
NA | TRBJ2-7 | TRBV7-9 | once | CASSLETTRGVF | TGTGCCAGCAGCTTAGAGACGACTAGGGGAGTCTTC
NA | TRBJ1-1 | TRBV20-1 | NA | CSARAPNTEAFF | TGCAGTGCTAGAGCCCCAAACACTGAAGCTTTCTTT